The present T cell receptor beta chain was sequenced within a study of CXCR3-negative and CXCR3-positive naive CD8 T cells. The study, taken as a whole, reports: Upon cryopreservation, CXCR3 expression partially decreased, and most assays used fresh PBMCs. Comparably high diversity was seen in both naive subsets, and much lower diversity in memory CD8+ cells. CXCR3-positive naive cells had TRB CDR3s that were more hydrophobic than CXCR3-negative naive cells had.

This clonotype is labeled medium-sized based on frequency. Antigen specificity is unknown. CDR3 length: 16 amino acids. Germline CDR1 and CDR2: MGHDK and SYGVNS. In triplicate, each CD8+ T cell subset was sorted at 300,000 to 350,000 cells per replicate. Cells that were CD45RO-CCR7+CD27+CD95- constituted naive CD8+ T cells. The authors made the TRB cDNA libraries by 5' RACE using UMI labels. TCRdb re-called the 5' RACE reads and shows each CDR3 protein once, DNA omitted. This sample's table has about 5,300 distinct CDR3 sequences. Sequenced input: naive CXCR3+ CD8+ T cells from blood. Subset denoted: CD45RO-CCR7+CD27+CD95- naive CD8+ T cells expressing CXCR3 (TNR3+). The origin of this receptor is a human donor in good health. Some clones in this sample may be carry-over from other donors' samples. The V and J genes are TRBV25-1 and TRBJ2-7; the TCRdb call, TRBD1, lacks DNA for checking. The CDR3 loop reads CASSGYFGTGTYEQYF.